One sample yielded the 16 T cell receptor beta chains listed below, sequenced in a study of metastatic and nonmetastatic thyroid tumors. TCRdb reanalyzed the PCR reads via MiXCR. The sample lists 25,000 to 30,000 clones, 16% occurring once. Not a single patient had been given any form of treatment at any point before undergoing thyroid surgery. Sequencing was carried out using blood. The receptors shown here come from a female donor with papillary thyroid cancer or a benign thyroid nodule (not recorded which). Some clones in this sample may be carry-over from other donors' samples.

V gene TRBV6-1 combines with J gene TRBJ2-2, with no clear D. The CDR3 runs to 10 residues. Trimming removed 10 bases at V and 6 bases at J, with 6 bases between. Germline-derived CDR1 and CDR2 are MNHNS and SASEGT. The CDR3 sequence: CATGAGELFF. The CDR3 DNA follows: TGTGCCACCGGCGCCGGGGAGCTGTTTTTT.

This clone was counted many times. The rearrangement links TRBV5-8 to TRBJ2-1; D perhaps matches TRBD2 (5 bases). The CDR3 runs to 15 residues. Trimming left V 0 bases short and J 0 bases short, with 7 bases between. Germline V lookup: CDR1 SGHTS, CDR2 YDEGEE. Here the CDR3 reads CASSLGRDSYNEQFF. CDR3 DNA: TGTGCCAGCAGCTTGGGCCGGGACTCCTACAATGAGCAGTTCTTC. The full variable domain, completed using reference TRBV5-8 and TRBJ2-1, is EAGVTQSPTHLIKTRGQQATLRCSPISGHTSVYWYQQALGLGLQFLLWYDEGEERNRGNFPPRFSGRQFPNYSSELNVNALELEDSALYLCASSLGRDSYNEQFFGPGTRLTVL.

About this clone: An end of the junction does not agree with germline; a read error may underlie this. Additional DNA sequences in this sample encode the identical CDR3. The chain is built from TRBV28 and TRBJ2-5; TRBD2 might be the D (5 bases). Germline V gene data show CDR1 as MDHEN and CDR2 as SYDVKM. The CDR3 loop spans 14 amino acids. The CDR3 region has the DNA TGTGCCAGCAGTTTCGGGGAAACGAGTGAGACGCAGTACTTC. Its translation: CASSFGETSETQYF.

This clone was detected ten times or more. V is TRBV27 and J is TRBJ2-7; 9 positions agree with TRBD1. With 3 bases clipped from V and 5 bases from J, the junction kept 5 bases outside the gene matches. The CDR3 contains 14 residues. Germline V CDR1 and CDR2: MNHEY, SMNVEV (reference sequence). The CDR3 DNA is TGTGCCAGCAGTTTGGGACAGGGAGTCCACGAGCAGTACTTC. Translation gives CASSLGQGVHEQYF.

This clone is deemed medium-sized (0.01 to 0.1%). This rearrangement joins TRBV27 to TRBJ2-7, with D perhaps assigned TRBD1 or TRBD2 (6 bases each). Looked up from germline, CDR1 is MNHEY and CDR2 is SMNVEV (reference sequence). There are 14 residues in the CDR3. The ends were cut back, 5 bases at V and 7 bases at J, with 18 bases in the middle. CDR3 sequence (DNA): TGTGCCAGCAGTCCAGGGGCTCTAGCGTGGGAGCAGTACTTC. It is translated as CASSPGALAWEQYF.

V gene TRBV28 combines with J gene TRBJ2-5, with D possibly matching TRBD1 (6 bases). The CDR3 totals 16 residues. CDR1 and CDR2 from the germline V gene are MDHEN and SYDVKM. The germline V and J ends were trimmed by 4 bases and 10 bases, with 25 bases remaining between them. This CDR3 is CASSSSRDTKELVQYF. The CDR3 DNA is TGTGCCAGCAGTTCGAGCCGGGACACTAAAGAGTTGGTCCAGTACTTC.

This clone was detected ten times or more. The chain employs TRBV3-1 and TRBJ1-2; 8 bases map to TRBD1. The CDR3 length is 14 residues. The germline V gene has CDR1 LGHDT and CDR2 YNNKEL (reference sequence). V lost 4 bases to trimming and J lost 7 bases; unmatched junction nucleotides: 8. CDR3 sequence reads: CASSPDRGPSGYTF. CDR3 DNA sequence: TGTGCCAGCAGCCCCGACAGGGGACCATCTGGCTACACCTTC.

This clone came up many times. The genes are TRBV6-4 and TRBJ1-5; D not resolved. The CDR3 runs 13 residues. Germline CDR1 MRHNA, CDR2 SNTAGT. Deletions cut 3 bases from V and 1 base from J, with 4 bases between. This chain's CDR3 is CASSEYSNQPQHF. The CDR3 DNA sequence: TGTGCCAGCAGTGAGTACAGCAATCAGCCCCAGCATTTT.

The chain employs TRBV30 and TRBJ2-7; 7 bases fit TRBD1. V trimming: 8 bases; J trimming: 1 base; junction bases outside the gene matches: 8. CDR1 GTSNPN and CDR2 SVGIG come from the germline V gene (reference sequence). The CDR3 sequence is 13 residues long. CDR3 amino acids: CAGRQGLSYEQYF. The CDR3 DNA reads as TGTGCCGGAAGACAGGGATTGTCCTACGAGCAGTACTTC. Drawing the rest from reference TRBV30 and TRBJ2-7, the complete variable domain is SQTIHQWPATLVQPVGSPLSLECTVEGTSNPNLYWYRQAAGRGLQLLFYSVGIGQISSEVPQNLSASRPQDRQFILSSKKLLLSDSGFYLCAGRQGLSYEQYFGPGTRLTVT.

As to this clone: Since no conserved phenylalanine or tryptophan closes the CDR3, a read error is the likely cause. The CDR3 DNA sequence: TGTGCTAGCAGCTTAGCCCTTGGTTGGGATTACGAGCAGTACCTC. Encoded protein: CASSLALGWDYEQYL. This chain links TRBV7-7 with TRBJ2-7; D remains ambiguous. The CDR3 totals 15 residues. Germline V lookup: CDR1 SSHAT, CDR2 FNYEAQ (reference sequence).

The J gene is TRBJ1-6, the V gene TRBV9; D unclear. CDR1 and CDR2 from the germline V gene are SGDLS and YYNGEE. The CDR3 runs to 15 residues. V was trimmed by 0 bases and J by 4 bases, leaving 8 bases between them. The CDR3: CASSVAGSYNSPLHF. The CDR3 DNA sequence: TGTGCCAGCAGCGTAGCCGGTTCTTATAATTCACCCCTCCACTTT. The full variable domain, rest sourced from reference TRBV9 and TRBJ1-6, is DSGVTQTPKHLITATGQRVTLRCSPRSGDLSVYWYQQSLDQGLQFLIQYYNGEERAKGNILERFSAQQFPDLHSELNLSSLELGDSALYFCASSVAGSYNSPLHFGNGTRLTVT.

This clone was observed a few times. This chain uses TRBV12-3 or TRBV12-4 with TRBJ1-1; D is undetermined. There are 13 residues in the CDR3. The V and J ends lost 3 bases and 6 bases respectively, with 11 bases between them. The CDR3 sequence: CASSFLYISEAFF. The CDR3 DNA follows: TGTGCCAGCAGTTTTTTATACATATCTGAAGCTTTCTTT.

By share of the sample, this clone is medium-sized. This chain connects TRBV27 to TRBJ2-7, with unresolved D. Germline V CDR1 and CDR2: MNHEY, SMNVEV (reference sequence). V was pared by 8 bases and J by 2 bases, with 19 bases between. CDR3 length equals 15 residues. The CDR3 region is CASSPARTTAYEQYF. DNA of the CDR3: TGTGCCAGCTCCCCGGCGAGGACGACGGCCTACGAGCAGTACTTC.

In its sample, this clone was seen many times. This sequence joins TRBV24-1 and TRBJ1-5, with D tentatively TRBD1 (6 bases). The CDR3 has 15 amino acids. Germline CDR1 KGHDR, CDR2 SFDVKD. Between the trimmed V and J ends, which lost 2 bases and 1 base, there was a span of 8 bases. CDR3 in amino acids: CATSDSQGSNQPQHF. For the CDR3, the DNA is TGTGCCACCAGTGATTCCCAGGGGAGCAATCAGCCCCAGCATTTT.

This clone came up a few times. The final CDR3 position lacks the conserved phenylalanine or tryptophan, pointing to a likely read error. No DNA is shown, since the ends of the CDR3 on it are uncertain; the CDR3 is the one TCRdb lists. V and J are TRBV6-2 or TRBV6-3 and TRBJ2-1; TRBD2 is the table's D call, not checked against the DNA. Germline CDR1 is MNHEY and CDR2 is SVGEGT. The CDR3 adds up to 13 amino acids, both ends counted. The CDR3 is CASRLAGWIERFL.

This clone was recorded many times. The gene calls are TRBV18 and TRBJ2-7; tentatively, D is TRBD1 or TRBD2 (5 bases each). The germline gives CDR1 KGHSH, CDR2 LQKENI. V dropped 8 bases and J dropped 0 bases, with 17 bases sitting between them. This CDR3 contains 15 residues. The CDR3 here is CASTDEGFSSYEQYF. For the CDR3, the DNA is TGTGCCAGCACAGACGAGGGGTTTTCCTCCTACGAGCAGTACTTC.